The rows below give T cell receptor beta chains drawn from one sample of a study of beta chain features in type 1 diabetes. Profiled with immunoSEQ multiplex PCR; TCRdb holds only in-frame clones, not every one. The repertoire holds 25,000 to 30,000 clones, about 65% seen once, with 2.4% in the top ten. Input material: Tregs from blood. The source is a woman in her 30s with type 1 diabetes. CDR3s include the opening cysteine and the closing phenylalanine or tryptophan. A D gene is named only where the DNA matches it firmly. Rows may omit the clone size; those that give it use once, few, many or a size class.

CAISRSPARSSYNEQFF	TGTGCCATCAGTAGGAGCCCTGCCCGGAGCTCCTACAATGAGCAGTTCTTC	-	TRBV10-3	TRBJ2-1	-
CASSLTAYNEQFF	TGCGCCAGCAGCTTAACAGCTTACAATGAGCAGTTCTTC	-	TRBV5-1	TRBJ2-1	-
CASSLLSSGSTEAFF	TGTGCCAGCAGCCTCCTAAGTTCGGGTTCGACTGAAGCTTTCTTT	-	TRBV6-5	TRBJ1-1	-
CSVGWRDYGYTF	TGCAGCGTTGGGTGGAGGGACTATGGCTACACCTTC	-	TRBV29-1	TRBJ1-2	-
CAISSGTGLHEQYF	TGTGCCATCAGCTCCGGGACAGGGCTCCACGAGCAGTACTTC	TRBD1	TRBV10-3	TRBJ2-7	-
CASSLVNRLEQYF	TGTGCCAGCAGTTTGGTTAACAGGCTAGAGCAGTACTTC	-	TRBV28	TRBJ2-5	-
CASSIERGRWHF	TGTGCCAGTAGTATAGAAAGGGGTCGTTGGCATTTT	-	TRBV19	TRBJ1-5	few
CASAGYRGDATNEKLFF	TGTGCCAGCGCCGGCTACAGGGGGGATGCAACTAATGAAAAACTGTTTTTT	TRBD1	TRBV19	TRBJ1-4	few
CATHVRWSSYNEQFF	TGTGCCACCCACGTCCGTTGGAGCTCCTACAATGAGCAGTTCTTC	-	TRBV19	TRBJ2-1	-
CATRQGREQYF	TGTGCCACTCGACAGGGGAGGGAGCAGTACTTC	TRBD1	TRBV10-3	TRBJ2-7	-
CASSSPSGSTDTQYF	TGTGCCAGCAGTTCCCCTAGCGGGAGCACAGATACGCAGTATTTT	TRBD2	TRBV27	TRBJ2-3	-
CASSSWASNLRLHNEQFF	TGCGCCAGCAGCTCCTGGGCCAGTAATCTCCGCCTTCACAATGAGCAGTTCTTC	-	TRBV5-1	TRBJ2-1	-
CASSYADTGELFF	TGCGCCAGCAGTTACGCGGACACCGGGGAGCTGTTTTTT	-	TRBV5-1	TRBJ2-2	-
CARTGTSGRVETQYF	TGTGCCAGAACCGGGACTAGCGGGAGGGTGGAGACCCAGTACTTC	TRBD2	TRBV4-2	TRBJ2-5	-